The clone carrying this T cell receptor (beta chain) has only one observation. This sample stems from a study of blood T cell repertoires in COVID-19. CDR1 is KGHSH, CDR2 LQKENI, per germline. This CDR3 is 13 amino acids long. V dropped 3 bases and J dropped 8 bases, with 13 bases sitting between them. Produced via immunoSEQ multiplex PCR; TCRdb's table is partial and in-frame only. The sample lists 120,000 or so clones; around 84% were seen once. The sample taken for sequencing was PBMCs or T cells enriched from blood (not recorded which). The sequence came from a young woman who had recovered from COVID-19. The chain links TRBV18 to TRBJ1-2; a weak D match, TRBD1 (5 bases). CDR3 nucleotide sequence: TGTGCCAGCTCACCTGCCAGGGTGGAGGGCTACACCTTC. Its protein is CASSPARVEGYTF.